This is a list of T cell receptor beta chains from one sample in a study of post-analysis software for immune sequencing data. TCRdb processed the PCR reads anew with MiXCR; each CDR3 protein has one entry. Counted here are approximately 440,000 distinct CDR3 sequences, roughly 45% occurring once; the ten biggest clones make up about 12%. Sample: blood. These receptors came from a girl aged 10-17 years with multiple sclerosis. CDR3s include the opening cysteine and the closing phenylalanine or tryptophan. Fields, in order: D gene, J gene, V gene, clone size, CDR3 protein, CDR3 DNA. A D gene is named only where the DNA matches it firmly. The listing skips clone size in some rows; elsewhere it reads once, few, many or a size class.

- TRBJ2-7 TRBV24-1 - CATRSGTRPYEQYF TGTGCCACCAGATCCGGGACAAGACCCTACGAGCAGTACTTC
TRBD2 TRBJ2-7 TRBV20-1 - CSARDGQLAGGQQYF TGCAGTGCTAGAGATGGCCAGCTAGCGGGAGGGCAACAGTACTTC
TRBD2 TRBJ2-7 TRBV20-1 - CSAAQTSAYEQYF TGCAGTGCAGCTCAGACTAGCGCCTACGAGCAGTACTTC
- TRBJ2-7 TRBV20-1 once CSARDWGAEQYF TGCAGTGCTAGAGATTGGGGTGCCGAGCAGTACTTC
- TRBJ2-7 TRBV15 - CATSRDASTSYEQYF TGTGCCACCAGCAGAGATGCTAGCACCTCCTACGAGCAGTACTTC
- TRBJ2-5 TRBV7-2 - CASSLAQWGKLLQETQYF TGTGCCAGCAGCTTAGCGCAATGGGGGAAACTACTTCAAGAGACCCAGTACTTC
- TRBJ2-7 TRBV14 - CASSQVQNPYEQYF TGTGCCAGCAGCCAAGTCCAGAACCCTTACGAGCAGTACTTC
- TRBJ2-1 TRBV20-1 - CSARDRAGLTYYNEQFF TGCAGTGCTAGAGATCGGGCGGGACTCACCTATTATAATGAGCAGTTCTTC
TRBD2 TRBJ2-6 TRBV6-6 few CASSYSSGRGANVLTF TGTGCCAGCAGTTACTCTAGCGGGAGGGGGGCCAACGTCCTGACTTTC
TRBD2 TRBJ2-7 TRBV29-1 few CSVEESREGYEQYF TGCAGCGTTGAAGAATCCAGGGAGGGGTACGAGCAGTACTTC
TRBD1 TRBJ2-1 TRBV7-2 - CASSLNSGTVNNEQFF TGTGCCAGCAGCTTGAACTCCGGGACAGTCAACAATGAGCAGTTCTTC
- TRBJ2-1 TRBV5-1 - CASSFARGDEQFF TGCGCCAGCAGCTTTGCCAGGGGGGATGAGCAGTTCTTC
TRBD2 TRBJ2-2 TRBV12-3/TRBV12-4 - CASSRTLGLAGVVTGELFF TGTGCCAGCAGTCGGACTCTAGGACTAGCGGGAGTGGTCACCGGGGAGCTGTTTTTT
- TRBJ2-1 TRBV10-3 few CAISALAGRYNEQFF TGTGCCATCAGTGCTCTTGCCGGTCGGTACAATGAGCAGTTCTTC
TRBD1 TRBJ1-2 TRBV28 - CASRRQGAGYGYTF TGTGCCAGCAGACGACAGGGGGCGGGATATGGCTACACCTTC
TRBD2 TRBJ2-3 TRBV7-2 - CASTLRPSGLTDTQYF TGTGCCAGCACCCTACGCCCTAGCGGCCTCACAGATACGCAGTATTTT
- TRBJ2-5 TRBV29-1 - CSVDRGPQETQYF TGCAGCGTTGATCGGGGGCCTCAAGAGACCCAGTACTTC
TRBD1 TRBJ1-2 TRBV20-1 few CSARNIPGRGQMSYGYTF TGCAGTGCTAGAAACATTCCCGGCAGGGGGCAAATGAGTTATGGCTACACCTTC
TRBD2 TRBJ2-5 TRBV12-3/TRBV12-4 few CASTPGLAGLQETQYF TGTGCCAGCACCCCGGGACTAGCGGGGTTACAAGAGACCCAGTACTTC
- TRBJ1-4 TRBV4-1 - CASSQAWNRRATNEKLFF TGCGCCAGCAGCCAAGCATGGAACAGGAGGGCAACTAATGAAAAACTGTTTTTT
- TRBJ1-1 TRBV7-3 - CASSRQDGISEAFF TGTGCCAGCAGCCGACAAGATGGGATATCTGAAGCTTTCTTT
- TRBJ1-1 TRBV5-1 once CASSRGVQDTEAFF TGCGCCAGCAGTAGGGGGGTACAAGACACTGAAGCTTTCTTT
TRBD1 TRBJ2-1 TRBV7-9 - CASSTGQGKYNEQFF TGTGCCAGCAGCACCGGACAGGGAAAGTACAATGAGCAGTTCTTC
- TRBJ2-6 TRBV7-9 few CASSLSRIGRSGANVLTF TGTGCCAGCAGTCTTTCGCGGATAGGTCGCTCTGGGGCCAACGTCCTGACTTTC
TRBD1 TRBJ2-1 TRBV4-1 few CASSQETGGSYNEQFF TGCGCCAGCAGCCAAGAGACAGGGGGCAGCTACAATGAGCAGTTCTTC